This TCR beta chain was profiled in a study of neurological immune-mediated disorders. The team produced cDNA through 5'RACE using 10-nucleotide random UMIs. Each CDR3 protein is one row after TCRdb ran MiXCR on the 5' RACE reads. The sample includes tens of thousands of distinct CDR3 sequences, roughly 4.3% seen only once; the top ten take 2.5% to 3%. Study findings and constraints: Neither clinical nor MRI features were associated with the multiple sclerosis repertoire cluster. Subjects shared no identical expanded-clone CDR3 amino acid sequences, suggesting private TCR-beta repertoires in all groups. The level of TCR clonal expansion was highest in patients with HTLV-1-associated myelopathy and lowest in multiple sclerosis, where it fell below the level seen in healthy controls.

This clonotype was seen ten or more times. The antigen remains undetermined. This CDR3 spans 14 amino acids. Germline V gene data show CDR1 as SEHNR and CDR2 as FQNEAQ (reference sequence). V lost 5 bases, J lost 1 base, and 11 bases lay in between. The V call is TRBV7-9, the J call TRBJ1-1; D remains ambiguous. The clonotype was recovered from a man aged 45 to 65 with multiple sclerosis. The sequencing input was PBMCs. In nucleotides, the CDR3 is TGTGCCAGCAGCCCGAGGGTCTCGAACACTGAAGCTTTCTTT. Translation: CASSPRVSNTEAFF.